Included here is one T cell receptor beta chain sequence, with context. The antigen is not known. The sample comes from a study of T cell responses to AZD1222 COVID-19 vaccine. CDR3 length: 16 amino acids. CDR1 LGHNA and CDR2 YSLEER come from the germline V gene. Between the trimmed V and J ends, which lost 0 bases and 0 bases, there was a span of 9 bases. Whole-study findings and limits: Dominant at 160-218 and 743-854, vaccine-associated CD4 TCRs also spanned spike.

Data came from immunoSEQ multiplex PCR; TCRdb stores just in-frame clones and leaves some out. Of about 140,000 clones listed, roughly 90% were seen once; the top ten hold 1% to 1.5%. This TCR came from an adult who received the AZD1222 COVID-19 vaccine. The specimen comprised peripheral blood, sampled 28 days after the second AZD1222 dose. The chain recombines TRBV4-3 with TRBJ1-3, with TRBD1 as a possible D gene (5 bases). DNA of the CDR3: TGCGCCAGCAGCCAAGAGGCGGGACTCTCTGGAAACACCATATATTTT. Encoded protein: CASSQEAGLSGNTIYF.